This is a list of T cell receptor beta chains from one sample in a study of T cells in Graves' hyperthyroidism and ophthalmopathy. One entry per CDR3 protein results from TCRdb running MiXCR on the multiplex PCR reads. The profile shows about 680,000 distinct CDR3 sequences, 35% of them singletons. The sample was blood. The receptor source for this set is a woman aged 40 to 50 with Graves' hyperthyroidism. Both conserved end residues are part of each CDR3. The order of the fields is V gene, clone size, D gene, J gene, CDR3 DNA, CDR3 protein. The D gene is left open where the match is weak. A row's size may be missing; if present it is once, few, many or a size class.

v_call: TRBV10-3; clone_size: many; d_call: NA; j_call: TRBJ1-1; cdr3_nt: TGTGCCATTCAACGGGGCGGGGGCTACACTGAAGCTTTCTTT; cdr3_aa: CAIQRGGGYTEAFF
v_call: TRBV29-1; clone_size: many; d_call: NA; j_call: TRBJ1-4; cdr3_nt: TGCAGCGTCCGATCCCCTAATGAAAAACTGTTTTTT; cdr3_aa: CSVRSPNEKLFF
v_call: TRBV7-2; clone_size: NA; d_call: NA; j_call: TRBJ2-7; cdr3_nt: TGTGCCAGCAGCTTAGCGGTACCCTACGAGCAGTACTTC; cdr3_aa: CASSLAVPYEQYF
v_call: TRBV20-1; clone_size: NA; d_call: NA; j_call: TRBJ1-1; cdr3_nt: TGCAGTGCTAGTTTTCAGCCGGGAGGTACTGAAGCTTTCTTT; cdr3_aa: CSASFQPGGTEAFF
v_call: TRBV6-6; clone_size: many; d_call: NA; j_call: TRBJ1-2; cdr3_nt: TGTGCCAGCAGTGAAGTGACACACTATGGCTACACCTTC; cdr3_aa: CASSEVTHYGYTF
v_call: TRBV10-3; clone_size: many; d_call: TRBD1; j_call: TRBJ2-7; cdr3_nt: TGTGCCAGTAGCGGGACAGGGGGGACCTACGAGCAGTACTTC; cdr3_aa: CASSGTGGTYEQYF
v_call: TRBV9; clone_size: many; d_call: NA; j_call: TRBJ1-2; cdr3_nt: TGTGCCAGCAGCGTAGTAACAGGGACTAACTATGGCTACACCTTC; cdr3_aa: CASSVVTGTNYGYTF
v_call: TRBV10-3; clone_size: many; d_call: TRBD1; j_call: TRBJ1-5; cdr3_nt: TGTGCCATATCGACAGGGGAGAGCAATCAGCCCCAGCATTTT; cdr3_aa: CAISTGESNQPQHF
v_call: TRBV10-2; clone_size: NA; d_call: TRBD1; j_call: TRBJ2-7; cdr3_nt: TGCGCCAGCAGGGCCGGCAGGGGGCACGAGCAGTACTTC; cdr3_aa: CASRAGRGHEQYF
v_call: TRBV25-1; clone_size: few; d_call: NA; j_call: TRBJ1-6; cdr3_nt: TGTGCCAGTAATTCACCCCTCCACTTT; cdr3_aa: CASNSPLHF
v_call: TRBV7-2; clone_size: few; d_call: NA; j_call: TRBJ2-5; cdr3_nt: TGTGCCAGCAGCTCTAGACAGGCCCGATTCCAAGAGACCCAGTACTTC; cdr3_aa: CASSSRQARFQETQYF
v_call: TRBV2; clone_size: NA; d_call: NA; j_call: TRBJ1-5; cdr3_nt: TGTGCCAGTGGGGGGGGGCACCATAGCAATCAGCCCCAGCATTTT; cdr3_aa: CASGGGHHSNQPQHF
v_call: TRBV12-5; clone_size: NA; d_call: NA; j_call: TRBJ2-7; cdr3_nt: TGTGCCAGCAGTTTGATTCGAGGCTACGAGCAGTACTTC; cdr3_aa: CASSLIRGYEQYF
v_call: TRBV2; clone_size: many; d_call: NA; j_call: TRBJ2-7; cdr3_nt: TGTGCCAGCAGTGAGTCGCCAGCAGCCTCCTACGAGCAGTACTTC; cdr3_aa: CASSESPAASYEQYF
v_call: TRBV5-8; clone_size: NA; d_call: TRBD1; j_call: TRBJ1-2; cdr3_nt: TGTGCCAGCAGCTTGGATTACTCAAACCCGGGACAGGGATACCGAACAGCGGGGGGCTACACCTTC; cdr3_aa: CASSLDYSNPGQGYRTAGGYTF
v_call: TRBV29-1; clone_size: once; d_call: NA; j_call: TRBJ2-7; cdr3_nt: TGCAGCGTTGAAGTTAGGGGGTTGTACGAGCAGTACTTC; cdr3_aa: CSVEVRGLYEQYF
v_call: TRBV29-1; clone_size: many; d_call: NA; j_call: TRBJ2-5; cdr3_nt: TGCAGCGTTTCCCGACAGGCAACCCTTAGAGAGACCCAGTACTTC; cdr3_aa: CSVSRQATLRETQYF
v_call: TRBV29-1; clone_size: few; d_call: NA; j_call: TRBJ1-2; cdr3_nt: TGCAGCGTCCTAACAGCCGGGAAGGACTATGGCTACACCTTC; cdr3_aa: CSVLTAGKDYGYTF
v_call: TRBV27; clone_size: NA; d_call: NA; j_call: TRBJ1-5; cdr3_nt: TGTGCCAGCAGTTTATCCACAGTTACTCAGCCCCAGCATTTT; cdr3_aa: CASSLSTVTQPQHF
v_call: TRBV19; clone_size: NA; d_call: NA; j_call: TRBJ2-7; cdr3_nt: TGTGCCAGTAAAGCTAGATCGAGGGACGAGCAGTACTTC; cdr3_aa: CASKARSRDEQYF
v_call: TRBV19; clone_size: many; d_call: TRBD1; j_call: TRBJ1-1; cdr3_nt: TGTGCCAGTAGTACCGTCGACAGGGTGTGGGCTGAAGCTTTCTTT; cdr3_aa: CASSTVDRVWAEAFF
v_call: TRBV9; clone_size: many; d_call: NA; j_call: TRBJ1-5; cdr3_nt: TGTGCCAGCAGCAAGAACGGCAATCAGCCCCAGCATTTT; cdr3_aa: CASSKNGNQPQHF
v_call: TRBV20-1; clone_size: NA; d_call: NA; j_call: TRBJ2-7; cdr3_nt: TGCAGTGCTGGTCAACTAGATACCTACGGCCTCTACGGGCAGTACTTC; cdr3_aa: CSAGQLDTYGLYGQYF
v_call: TRBV10-3; clone_size: few; d_call: NA; j_call: TRBJ2-7; cdr3_nt: TGTGCCATCAACCCCGACAACTCCTACGAGCAGTACTTC; cdr3_aa: CAINPDNSYEQYF
v_call: TRBV6-1; clone_size: NA; d_call: NA; j_call: TRBJ2-5; cdr3_nt: TGTGCCAGCAGTGAAGCGCTTCTGGGGGCGGCACAAGAGACCCAGTACTTC; cdr3_aa: CASSEALLGAAQETQYF
v_call: TRBV7-8; clone_size: many; d_call: NA; j_call: TRBJ2-2; cdr3_nt: TGTGCCAGCAGCTTAGCGGGGACGGGGTTTGTGGAGCTGTTTTTT; cdr3_aa: CASSLAGTGFVELFF
v_call: TRBV29-1; clone_size: many; d_call: NA; j_call: TRBJ1-6; cdr3_nt: TGCAGCGTTTCCATAGATTATAATTCACCCCTCCACTTT; cdr3_aa: CSVSIDYNSPLHF
v_call: TRBV15; clone_size: NA; d_call: NA; j_call: TRBJ2-7; cdr3_nt: TGTGCCACCAGCAGAGTGGGGGCCAAGCAGTACTTC; cdr3_aa: CATSRVGAKQYF
v_call: TRBV5-1; clone_size: many; d_call: TRBD1; j_call: TRBJ2-7; cdr3_nt: TGCGCCAGCAGCTTGGCAGGGGGCGATTCCGAGCAGTACTTC; cdr3_aa: CASSLAGGDSEQYF
v_call: TRBV4-3; clone_size: NA; d_call: NA; j_call: TRBJ1-2; cdr3_nt: TGCGCCAGCAGCCAAGATTGGCAGAAATCAGGCTACACCTTC; cdr3_aa: CASSQDWQKSGYTF
v_call: TRBV28; clone_size: NA; d_call: NA; j_call: TRBJ2-7; cdr3_nt: TGTGCCAGCAGTGGGGGCCTAGCTGACGAGCAGTACTTC; cdr3_aa: CASSGGLADEQYF
v_call: TRBV24-1; clone_size: many; d_call: TRBD1; j_call: TRBJ1-5; cdr3_nt: TGTGCCACCAGTGGGGGGACAGTGAATCAGCCCCAGCATTTT; cdr3_aa: CATSGGTVNQPQHF
v_call: TRBV12-3/TRBV12-4; clone_size: many; d_call: NA; j_call: TRBJ2-5; cdr3_nt: TGTGCCAGCAGTCCCCCCAAAGTGACCCAGTACTTC; cdr3_aa: CASSPPKVTQYF
v_call: TRBV12-3/TRBV12-4; clone_size: many; d_call: NA; j_call: TRBJ1-2; cdr3_nt: TGTGCCAGCAGTCAGACAAACTATGGCTACACCTTC; cdr3_aa: CASSQTNYGYTF
v_call: TRBV7-2; clone_size: NA; d_call: TRBD2; j_call: TRBJ2-7; cdr3_nt: TGTGCCAGCAGCCAAGATCGAGCGGGAGGGCCGGTTGAGCAGTACTTC; cdr3_aa: CASSQDRAGGPVEQYF
v_call: TRBV4-3; clone_size: many; d_call: TRBD2; j_call: TRBJ2-7; cdr3_nt: TGCGCCAGCAGCCAAGAAACTAGCGGGACCTACGAGCAGTACTTC; cdr3_aa: CASSQETSGTYEQYF
v_call: TRBV7-9; clone_size: NA; d_call: NA; j_call: TRBJ1-2; cdr3_nt: TGTGCCAGCAGCCTAGCGGACAGCCCGGTCTATGGCTACACCTTC; cdr3_aa: CASSLADSPVYGYTF
v_call: TRBV6-6; clone_size: few; d_call: NA; j_call: TRBJ1-1; cdr3_nt: TGTGCCAGCAGTTACGGGGGGGCAACGAACACTGAAGCTTTCTTT; cdr3_aa: CASSYGGATNTEAFF
v_call: TRBV19; clone_size: NA; d_call: NA; j_call: TRBJ2-5; cdr3_nt: TGTGCCAGTAGTATATCAGGGGAAGAGACCCAGTACTTC; cdr3_aa: CASSISGEETQYF
v_call: TRBV7-8; clone_size: NA; d_call: NA; j_call: TRBJ2-3; cdr3_nt: TGTGCCAGCAGCTTTAGAGTCCGAGATACGCGGTATTTT; cdr3_aa: CASSFRVRDTRYF
v_call: TRBV4-3; clone_size: NA; d_call: NA; j_call: TRBJ1-2; cdr3_nt: TGCGCCAGCAGCCCCGTCGGGACTCCGGGCCACTATGGCTACACCTTC; cdr3_aa: CASSPVGTPGHYGYTF
v_call: TRBV5-1; clone_size: few; d_call: TRBD1; j_call: TRBJ1-1; cdr3_nt: TGCGCCAGCAGCCCCGGGACAGCGTCTTTGGCCACTGAAGCTTTCTTT; cdr3_aa: CASSPGTASLATEAFF
v_call: TRBV2; clone_size: many; d_call: TRBD2; j_call: TRBJ2-7; cdr3_nt: TGTGCCAGCAGTGCTGGACTAGTCTACGAGCAGTACTTC; cdr3_aa: CASSAGLVYEQYF
v_call: TRBV10-3; clone_size: once; d_call: NA; j_call: TRBJ2-6; cdr3_nt: TGTGCCATCAGTGACGACAGAGACAACGTCCTGACTTTC; cdr3_aa: CAISDDRDNVLTF
v_call: TRBV20-1; clone_size: few; d_call: NA; j_call: TRBJ2-5; cdr3_nt: TGCAGTGCGGAGCCGGGAGCTACGGGGGAGACCCAGTACTTC; cdr3_aa: CSAEPGATGETQYF
v_call: TRBV6-1; clone_size: NA; d_call: NA; j_call: TRBJ1-2; cdr3_nt: TGTGCCAGCCGAATGACGGACATAGCTAACTATGGCTACACCTTC; cdr3_aa: CASRMTDIANYGYTF
v_call: TRBV4-3; clone_size: NA; d_call: TRBD1; j_call: TRBJ2-6; cdr3_nt: TGCGCCAGCAGCCGCACAGGGGTTTCCCCTAGCTCTGGGGCCAACGTCCTGACTTTC; cdr3_aa: CASSRTGVSPSSGANVLTF
v_call: TRBV28; clone_size: few; d_call: NA; j_call: TRBJ1-1; cdr3_nt: TGTGCCAGCAGTTTAACGCAGTCAGCTTTCTTT; cdr3_aa: CASSLTQSAFF
v_call: TRBV11-3; clone_size: many; d_call: NA; j_call: TRBJ2-2; cdr3_nt: TGTGCCAGCAGCTACCACACGAACACCGGGGAGCTGTTTTTT; cdr3_aa: CASSYHTNTGELFF
v_call: TRBV20-1; clone_size: NA; d_call: NA; j_call: TRBJ1-1; cdr3_nt: TGCAGTGCCAGCGGGGCGCCCACTGAAGCTTTCTTT; cdr3_aa: CSASGAPTEAFF
v_call: TRBV7-6; clone_size: many; d_call: NA; j_call: TRBJ1-1; cdr3_nt: TGTGCCAGTAAGGTAGATTTGAACACTGAAGCTTTCTTT; cdr3_aa: CASKVDLNTEAFF